These T cell receptor beta chains were read from a single sample in a study of T cells in Graves' hyperthyroidism and ophthalmopathy. Using its own MiXCR run on the multiplex PCR reads, TCRdb lists one record per CDR3 protein. Of about 740,000 distinct CDR3 sequences listed, approximately 15% are singletons. Material for sequencing was blood. These receptors were collected from a young woman with Graves' hyperthyroidism. The CDR3 runs from the conserved cysteine through the conserved F or W. Rows give clone size only sometimes, using once, few, many, or a class for an expanded clone.

clone size | J gene | V gene | CDR3 protein
many | TRBJ2-4 | TRBV28 | CASSPLASGRTGAKNIQYF
NA | TRBJ2-2 | TRBV18 | CASSGGRVRTGELFF
many | TRBJ2-2 | TRBV24-1 | CATSDTPPGGPNGELFF
many | TRBJ1-2 | TRBV30 | CAWDGVWQGYTF
NA | TRBJ2-7 | TRBV13 | CASSLRTPGLAPSYEQYF
NA | TRBJ2-5 | TRBV7-9 | CASSQGGGLGQSETQYF
NA | TRBJ2-7 | TRBV7-8 | CASSLHGVGSFEQYF
few | TRBJ2-7 | TRBV19 | CASSMWGTYEQYF
NA | TRBJ1-1 | TRBV12-5 | CASGQTEAFF
NA | TRBJ1-3 | TRBV25-1 | CASSKGQGMGGNTIYF
NA | TRBJ1-1 | TRBV2 | CASNGPPMNTEAFF
many | TRBJ1-2 | TRBV6-1 | CASSEGNYGYTF
many | TRBJ2-2 | TRBV2 | CASRGERGNTGELFF
NA | TRBJ2-7 | TRBV3-1 | CASSQPGGSYEQYF
many | TRBJ2-7 | TRBV6-1 | CASSGGQGPYEQYF
NA | TRBJ2-7 | TRBV4-1 | CASSPRGFQEQYF
many | TRBJ1-2 | TRBV7-3 | CASSLEGTGVYGYTF
many | TRBJ1-1 | TRBV6-5 | CASSYEYGVAGDAFF
few | TRBJ2-7 | TRBV15 | CATSRESGGSYEQYF
many | TRBJ2-1 | TRBV27 | CASSLLRASGYNEQFF
many | TRBJ1-5 | TRBV28 | CASSPFGLGRTRLNQPQHF
many | TRBJ2-7 | TRBV7-9 | CASSRSSNEQYF
many | TRBJ2-7 | TRBV6-1 | CASSEAEIPGFYEQYF
NA | TRBJ2-7 | TRBV19 | CASSRGDRMCSYEQYF
many | TRBJ1-1 | TRBV11-2 | CASIGPGTANTEAFF
many | TRBJ1-3 | TRBV6-1 | CASSIRINGNTIYF
NA | TRBJ2-2 | TRBV7-8 | CASSEQQGPTGELFF
many | TRBJ1-3 | TRBV4-3 | CASSQEPSGNTIYF
NA | TRBJ2-7 | TRBV9 | CASSVAANSYEQYF
NA | TRBJ2-1 | TRBV30 | CAWSGVRGTYNEQFF
NA | TRBJ2-6 | TRBV3-1 | CASSQVHAGLGANVLTF
NA | TRBJ2-7 | TRBV19 | CASSDPQGWSYEQYF
few | TRBJ2-7 | TRBV30 | CAWSPRRGGTGGEEQYF
many | TRBJ2-1 | TRBV2 | CASSERRAVYNEQFF
many | TRBJ2-2 | TRBV7-3 | CASSFGTNTGELFF
many | TRBJ2-7 | TRBV4-2 | CASSQTAYEQYF
many | TRBJ2-7 | TRBV5-1 | CASSLVVGSRQYF
many | TRBJ2-1 | TRBV7-2 | CASSRRYEQFF
NA | TRBJ2-7 | TRBV4-1 | CASSQPTSGAHEQYF
NA | TRBJ2-2 | TRBV29-1 | CSVEQGANTGELFF